This passage covers 15 T cell receptor beta chains from one sample sequenced in a study of identical twins. One entry per CDR3 protein results from TCRdb running MiXCR on the 5' RACE reads. The sample consists of a few hundred thousand distinct CDR3 sequences, 9.6% of them appearing once. This sample was also put to use in a study of yellow fever vaccine responses in identical twins.

The material sequenced was PBMCs. Source of these receptors: a woman younger than 30 in good health.

This clonotype has ten or more counts. The chain combines TRBV4-1 with TRBJ2-1; D is uncertain. V lost 1 base and J 10 bases, leaving 14 bases between the germline ends. The CDR3 length is 14 residues. Germline V CDR1 and CDR2: MGHRA, YSYEKL. The CDR3 DNA follows: TGCGCCAGCAGCCAAGCCCCCCCCCTATCGGAGCAGTTCTTC. Residues: CASSQAPPLSEQFF.

This clonotype has at least ten counts. The chain couples TRBV20-1 to TRBJ2-1, with 7 bases aligning to TRBD2. V lost 4 bases, J lost 3 bases, and 3 bases stayed unmatched. CDR1 is DFQATT and CDR2 is SNEGSKA in the germline V gene (reference sequence). The CDR3 is made up of 13 amino acids. CDR3 residues: CSAKTSIYNEQFF. CDR3 nucleotides: TGCAGTGCTAAGACTAGCATCTACAATGAGCAGTTCTTC.

J is TRBJ2-3 and V is TRBV7-3; D gene unclear. Between the trimmed V and J ends, which lost 5 bases and 0 bases, there was a span of 15 bases. The CDR3 is made up of 16 amino acids. The germline V gene encodes CDR1 SGHTA and CDR2 FQGTGA. The chain's CDR3 is CASSPRFPTSTDTQYF. The CDR3 DNA follows: TGTGCCAGCAGCCCCCGATTCCCAACTAGCACAGATACGCAGTATTTT.

This clonotype was seen ten or more times. The chain recombines TRBV6-2 or TRBV6-3 with TRBJ2-3; D is ambiguous. The V end was cut by 4 bases, the J end by 2 bases, with 10 bases between. CDR3 length: 14 residues. Germline V gene data show CDR1 as MNHEY and CDR2 as SVGEGT. The CDR3: CASSSTQSTDTQYF. The CDR3 DNA is TGTGCCAGCAGTTCCACCCAATCCACAGATACGCAGTATTTT.

The gene calls are TRBV5-1 and TRBJ2-3; 11 bases fit TRBD2. Germline CDR1 reads SGHRS; CDR2 reads YFSETQ. The CDR3 totals 17 residues. V shed 5 bases, J shed 0 bases, and the junction held 8 bases outside the gene matches. The CDR3 here is CASRALAGGPSTDTQYF. CDR3 coding DNA: TGCGCCAGCAGAGCCCTAGCGGGAGGTCCCAGCACAGATACGCAGTATTTT.

This clonotype was picked up a small number of times. The CDR3 nucleotides read TGTGCCAGCAGTTGGGCGGGGGCGAAGACCCAGTACTTC. This encodes CASSWAGAKTQYF. V gene TRBV12-3 or TRBV12-4 combines with J gene TRBJ2-5; D might be TRBD2 (7 bases). The germline V and J ends were trimmed by 4 bases and 6 bases, with 12 bases remaining between them. The CDR3 is made up of 13 amino acids.

This clonotype was seen a few times. The chain carries TRBV27 and TRBJ2-3; TRBD1 is a possible D gene (6 bases). From germline, CDR1 is MNHEY and CDR2 SMNVEV (reference sequence). Between the trimmed V and J ends, which lost 2 bases and 0 bases, there was a span of 27 bases. The CDR3 has 21 residues. The chain's CDR3 is CASSLTIRQGPTSPSTDTQYF. In nucleotides, the CDR3 is TGTGCCAGCAGTTTAACTATCCGTCAGGGGCCGACAAGCCCTAGCACAGATACGCAGTATTTT.

This clonotype was seen a few times. V is TRBV7-2 and J is TRBJ2-7; D possibly corresponds to TRBD1 (6 bases). In germline, CDR1 is SGHTA, CDR2 FQGNSA. This CDR3 comprises 15 residues. Trimming removed 5 bases from V and 5 bases from J, with 19 bases in between. This CDR3 reads CASSHSSGDFDEQYF. CDR3 coding DNA: TGTGCCAGCAGCCACTCGTCAGGGGATTTCGACGAGCAGTACTTC. The variable domain in full, completed from reference TRBV7-2 and TRBJ2-7, reads GAGVSQSPSNKVTEKGKDVELRCDPISGHTALYWYRQSLGQGLEFLIYFQGNSAPDKSGLPSDRFSAERTGGSVSTLTIQRTQQEDSAVYLCASSHSSGDFDEQYFGPGTRLTVT.

This clonotype was found a few times. V and J are TRBV7-8 and TRBJ2-5; the D is unclear. Trimming pared 3 bases from V and 2 bases from J, leaving 10 bases between. Per germline, CDR1 SGHVS and CDR2 FQNEAQ. This CDR3 is 14 amino acids long. This CDR3 reads CASSFPMRQETQYF. The CDR3 region has the DNA TGTGCCAGCAGCTTCCCTATGAGGCAAGAGACCCAGTACTTC.

Note on this clonotype: Mismatch with germline at one junction end may stem from a read error. V is TRBV7-8 and J is TRBJ2-7; 12 bases fit TRBD1. The germline CDR1 and CDR2 sequences are SGHVS and FQNEAQ. The length of the CDR3 is 15 residues. CDR3 sequence (DNA): TGTGCCAGCAGGGTGGGGGGACAGGGGGCTTACGAGCAGTACTTT. This translates into CASRVGGQGAYEQYF.

The chain employs TRBV2 and TRBJ2-7; TRBD2 agrees at 10 bases. V shed 7 bases, J shed 3 bases, and the junction held 3 bases outside the gene matches. CDR1 and CDR2 (germline): SNHLY, FYNNEI. CDR3 length: 13 residues. The CDR3 nucleotides read TGTGCCAGCACTGGACTAGCGGACTACGAGCAGTACTTC. This gives the protein CASTGLADYEQYF.

This clonotype was counted between two and nine times. The junction differs from germline at one of its ends, possibly a read error. The rearrangement links TRBV4-1 to TRBJ1-2, with TRBD1 as a possible D gene (6 bases). Germline V gene sequence: CDR1 MGHRA, CDR2 YSYEKL. The CDR3 loop spans 15 amino acids. Here the CDR3 DNA reads TGCGCCAGCAGCCAAGAAAACAGGGCGGACTATGGTTACACCTTC. Translating gives CASSQENRADYGYTF.

This chain connects TRBV20-1 to TRBJ1-4, with D uncertain. The germline V gene has CDR1 DFQATT and CDR2 SNEGSKA (reference sequence). The CDR3 contains 14 residues. V was pared by 4 bases and J by 0 bases, with 9 bases between. The CDR3 DNA follows: TGCAGTGCTAACTTAGAAGCAACTAATGAAAAACTGTTTTTT. This encodes CSANLEATNEKLFF.

The rearrangement joins TRBV12-3 or TRBV12-4 to TRBJ2-2; 7 nucleotides line up with TRBD2. The length of the CDR3 is 16 residues. The V gene end was trimmed by 8 bases and the J gene end by 7 bases; junction bases not matched to a gene: 16. The CDR3 DNA is TGTGCCAGCGTCCCCGGGGATAGAGCGGGGTTCGGGGAGCTGTTTTTT. Protein: CASVPGDRAGFGELFF.

The sample holds many counts of this clonotype. This chain links TRBV11-2 with TRBJ2-7; possibly TRBD1 for D (6 bases). This CDR3 is built from 13 residues. Germline V gene lookup returns CDR1 SGHAT and CDR2 FQNNGV. Between the trimmed V and J ends, which lost 2 bases and 4 bases, there was a span of 9 bases. The CDR3 region is CASSLQGRYEQYF. The CDR3 region has the DNA TGTGCCAGCAGCTTACAGGGGAGATACGAGCAGTACTTC.